These T cell receptor beta chains were read from a single sample in a study of T cells after posttransplantation cyclophosphamide. Profiling relied on immunoSEQ multiplex PCR, and the TCRdb table lists in-frame clones only, not all of them. The table lists 6,000 or so clones, over 75% of them singletons. The starting material was CD4+ T cells sorted from blood, obtained approximately 380 days after allogeneic stem cell transplant with posttransplant cyclophosphamide. The receptor source for this set is a male patient between 45 and 60 years old who received an allogeneic stem cell transplant from a related donor and was CMV-positive. Some T cells may be transferred from the graft donor. Both conserved end residues are part of each CDR3. The D gene is left open where the match is weak. Size is omitted from some rows. Given values are once, few, many or a class for expanded clones.

J gene	clone size	V gene	CDR3 length	D gene	CDR3 protein	CDR3 DNA
TRBJ2-7	few	TRBV19	16	TRBD1	CASRENGQGSVYEQYF	TGTGCCAGTAGGGAGAATGGACAGGGGAGTGTGTACGAGCAGTACTTC
TRBJ2-3	NA	TRBV18	13	TRBD1	CASSRTGPDTQYF	TGTGCCAGCTCACGGACAGGGCCAGATACGCAGTATTTT
TRBJ2-2	NA	TRBV2	14	NA	CASSLGRNTGELFF	TGTGCCAGCAGTTTGGGGCGGAACACCGGGGAGCTGTTTTTT
TRBJ2-5	NA	TRBV29-1	14	NA	CSANAPGAGETQYF	TGCAGCGCTAACGCTCCGGGCGCGGGAGAGACCCAGTACTTC
TRBJ2-3	NA	TRBV6-5	15	TRBD2	CASRPGTSGRDTQYF	TGTGCCAGCAGGCCCGGGACTAGCGGGAGGGACACGCAGTATTTT
TRBJ1-1	NA	TRBV6-6	14	TRBD1	CASNNGQGGTEAFF	TGTGCCAGCAATAACGGACAGGGAGGCACTGAAGCTTTCTTT
TRBJ1-2	NA	TRBV7-9	14	TRBD1	CASSPRQGSYGYTF	TGTGCCAGCAGCCCCCGACAGGGATCCTATGGCTACACCTTC
TRBJ2-2	large	TRBV5-1	14	NA	CASSLDSNTGELFF	TGCGCCAGCAGCTTGGACTCGAACACCGGGGAGCTGTTTTTT
TRBJ2-3	NA	TRBV6-1	13	NA	CASSPRGPDTQYF	TGTGCCAGCAGTCCGCGGGGCCCAGATACGCAGTATTTT
TRBJ2-7	NA	TRBV5-6	14	TRBD2	CASSPGLAQGEQYF	TGTGCCAGCAGCCCGGGACTAGCCCAAGGCGAGCAGTACTTC
TRBJ1-5	once	TRBV6-5	13	NA	CASSYSTGQPQHF	TGTGCCAGCAGTTACTCAACCGGTCAGCCCCAGCATTTT
TRBJ2-1	NA	TRBV19	16	TRBD2	CASSSIAGAGYNEQFF	TGTGCCAGTAGTTCGATAGCGGGAGCGGGCTACAATGAGCAGTTCTTC
TRBJ2-7	few	TRBV7-9	14	NA	CASSPGAGSYEQYF	TGTGCCAGCAGCCCCGGCGCAGGCTCCTACGAGCAGTACTTC
TRBJ2-7	NA	TRBV10-1	15	TRBD2	CASSGSGRARGEQYF	TGCGCCAGCAGTGGAAGCGGGAGGGCCCGGGGGGAGCAGTACTTC
TRBJ1-2	NA	TRBV4-3	16	TRBD1	CASSQSSRGLSYGYTF	TGCGCCAGCAGCCAATCCTCCAGGGGGCTAAGCTATGGCTACACCTTC
TRBJ2-7	NA	TRBV4-1	16	TRBD2	CASSRGPLAEGYEQYF	TGCGCCAGCAGCCGAGGACCACTAGCGGAGGGCTACGAGCAGTACTTC
TRBJ2-1	NA	TRBV10-3	18	TRBD2	CAISPQASGGSRYNEQFF	TGTGCCATCAGTCCACAGGCGAGCGGGGGGAGTAGATACAATGAGCAGTTCTTC
TRBJ2-5	NA	TRBV13	11	NA	CASSFKETQYF	TGTGCCAGCAGCTTTAAAGAGACCCAGTACTTC
TRBJ2-3	NA	TRBV29-1	13	NA	CSVVGTLTDTQYF	TGCAGCGTTGTAGGGACTCTCACAGATACGCAGTATTTT
TRBJ2-7	NA	TRBV11-3	15	NA	CASSPGGGVDYEQYF	TGTGCCAGCAGCCCTGGAGGGGGGGTGGATTACGAGCAGTACTTC
TRBJ2-5	NA	TRBV29-1	15	NA	CSVVLTGDLRETQYF	TGCAGCGTTGTGTTGACGGGGGACCTCCGAGAGACCCAGTACTTC
TRBJ2-3	NA	TRBV5-1	14	NA	CASSLEQTTDTQYF	TGCGCCAGCAGCTTGGAACAGACCACAGATACGCAGTATTTT